Following are 22 T cell receptor beta chains from one sample sequenced in a study of shared clonotypes between healthy human individuals. Some clones are missing from TCRdb's copy, which holds only in-frame ones; the method was immunoSEQ multiplex PCR. This sample has about 480,000 clones, with over 75% found just once. The specimen was PBMCs. These receptors originate from a woman aged 40 to 49 in good health. Some clones in this sample may be carry-over from other donors' samples.

This rearrangement joins TRBV19 to TRBJ2-7, with TRBD1 matching over 10 bases. Germline assignment: CDR1 LNHDA and CDR2 SQIVND (reference sequence). Trimming removed 3 bases from V and 4 bases from J; junction bases left unmatched: 3. This CDR3 comprises 14 residues. The CDR3 DNA reads as TGTGCCAGTAGTATGCTGGGACAGGGGTACGAGCAGTACTTC. It codes for CASSMLGQGYEQYF.

This chain connects TRBV6-1 to TRBJ2-2, with D unclear. This CDR3 comprises 14 residues. Germline lookup yields CDR1 MNHNS and CDR2 SASEGT. The V end was cut by 0 bases, the J end by 3 bases, with 5 bases between. The CDR3 bases are TGTGCCAGCAGTGAAGCCTGGGACACCGGGGAGCTGTTTTTT. Protein sequence: CASSEAWDTGELFF.

V and J are TRBV6-1 and TRBJ2-7; D perhaps matches TRBD1 (5 bases). This CDR3 has 15 residues. V was cut by 1 base and J by 12 bases, with 22 bases left in between. The V gene's germline CDR1 is MNHNS and CDR2 SASEGT. This chain's CDR3 is CASSEVGARASRRYF. The CDR3 DNA sequence: TGTGCCAGCAGTGAAGTAGGGGCTCGGGCCAGCCGTCGGTACTTC.

This chain joins TRBV10-3 and TRBJ1-2; possibly TRBD1 for D (5 bases). This CDR3 is built from 10 residues. V lost 7 bases, J lost 10 bases, and 10 bases lay in between. Germline V gives CDR1 ENHRY, CDR2 SYGVKD. The DNA of the CDR3 is TGTGCCATCATAAGGGGCAACTACACCTTC. Encoded protein: CAIIRGNYTF.

The CDR3 sequence is CAWSLDLGELFF. The CDR3 nucleotides read TGTGCCTGGAGTCTAGATCTCGGGGAGCTGTTTTTT. The chain couples TRBV30 to TRBJ2-2; D call uncertain. The CDR3 runs 12 residues. Deletions cut 2 bases from V and 7 bases from J, with 8 bases between. Per the germline V gene, CDR1 is GTSNPN and CDR2 is SVGIG (reference sequence).

Worth noting for this clone: A much bigger clone sits one base away, suggesting this may be a read error. The rearrangement uses TRBV28 and TRBJ2-2; D may match TRBD1 or TRBD2 (7 bases each). This CDR3 is 16 amino acids long. Germline CDR1 is MDHEN and CDR2 is SYDVKM. As DNA, the CDR3 is TGTGCCCGCAGGCCGAGGGGAGGGGGCGCTTCCGGGGAGCTGTTTTTT. This gives the protein CARRPRGGGASGELFF.

V gene TRBV5-4 combines with J gene TRBJ2-7, with D uncertain. V lost 0 bases, J lost 3 bases, and 7 bases lay in between. Germline V gene sequence: CDR1 SGHNT, CDR2 YYREEE (reference sequence). CDR3 length: 13 residues. The CDR3 protein is CASSLGTYYEQYF. The CDR3 nucleotides read TGTGCCAGCAGCTTGGGAACGTACTACGAGCAGTACTTC.

The CDR3, as DNA: TGTGCCAGCAGCGCCGAAAAGGGGCCACTGAACACCGGGGAGCTGTTTTTT. It encodes CASSAEKGPLNTGELFF. The chain has TRBV9 and TRBJ2-2; possible D gene TRBD1, 5 bases. Trimming left V 3 bases short and J 1 base short, with 16 bases between. CDR1 and CDR2 (germline): SGDLS, YYNGEE. The CDR3 has 17 residues.

V is TRBV11-3 and J is TRBJ2-7; no firm D call. V shed 6 bases and J shed 7 bases, with 16 bases lying between them. Germline-derived CDR1 and CDR2 are SGHNT and YENEEA. The CDR3 has 13 amino acids. CDR3 DNA sequence: TGTGCCAGCAGTCACACCCCAGGCTGGGAGCAGTACTTC. This translates into CASSHTPGWEQYF. The full variable domain, in which reference TRBV11-3 and TRBJ2-7 provide the parts outside the CDR3, is EAGVVQSPRYKIIEKKQPVAFWCNPISGHNTLYWYLQNLGQGPELLIRYENEEAVDDSQLPKDRFSAERLKGVDSTLKIQPAELGDSAVYLCASSHTPGWEQYFGPGTRLTVT.

The rearrangement links TRBV4-1 to TRBJ2-5; D uncertain. The V gene lost 0 bases and the J gene lost 5 bases, with 22 bases spanning the gap. This CDR3 comprises 18 residues. The germline V gene has CDR1 MGHRA and CDR2 YSYEKL. The DNA of the CDR3 is TGCGCCAGCAGCCAAGATCCTGCTACCGCCTATCAATTGGAGACCCAGTACTTC. Translation gives CASSQDPATAYQLETQYF.

The rearrangement links TRBV9 to TRBJ2-5; D may be TRBD1 (6 bases). The CDR3 runs 15 residues. V was pared by 0 bases and J by 5 bases, with 14 bases between. Per germline, CDR1 SGDLS and CDR2 YYNGEE. As DNA, the CDR3 is TGTGCCAGCAGCGTAGAGGGGACACAGCGGGAGACCCAGTACTTC. Its protein is CASSVEGTQRETQYF.

This clone was seen only a few times. CDR3 loop: CASSLRGEQPQHF. In DNA, the CDR3 is TGCGCCAGCAGCTTGCGGGGGGAGCAGCCCCAGCATTTT. V and J are TRBV5-1 and TRBJ1-5, with D perhaps TRBD1 (5 bases). The germline V and J ends were trimmed by 1 base and 7 bases, with 9 bases remaining between them. The length of the CDR3 is 13 residues. The germline CDR1 and CDR2 sequences are SGHRS and YFSETQ.

V usage is TRBV5-6 and J usage is TRBJ2-5, with a tentative D call TRBD1 (6 bases). The CDR3 is made up of 14 amino acids. V gave up 3 bases and J gave up 5 bases, with 14 bases separating them. CDR1 and CDR2 (germline): SGHDT, YYEEEE. The CDR3 reads CASSSTQGFETQYF. CDR3 coding DNA: TGTGCCAGCAGCTCGACACAGGGTTTTGAGACCCAGTACTTC. The full variable domain, rest sourced from reference TRBV5-6 and TRBJ2-5, is DAGVTQSPTHLIKTRGQQVTLRCSPKSGHDTVSWYQQALGQGPQFIFQYYEEEERQRGNFPDRFSGHQFPNYSSELNVNALLLGDSALYLCASSSTQGFETQYFGPGTRLLVL.

The genes are TRBV19 and TRBJ1-1; D may be TRBD1 (6 bases). The V end was cut by 4 bases, the J end by 6 bases, with 18 bases between. In germline, CDR1 is LNHDA, CDR2 SQIVND (reference sequence). The CDR3 sequence is 15 residues long. The CDR3 DNA follows: TGTGCCAGTAGTACACTTCCAGGGGTTTCGGCTGAAGCTTTCTTT. It specifies CASSTLPGVSAEAFF.

This clone came up once. The same CDR3 can be traced to other DNA sequences in this sample. CDR3 nucleotide sequence: TGTGCCAGCAGCTCAGGGGCAACTAATGAAAAACTGTTTTTT. It is translated as CASSSGATNEKLFF. The chain links TRBV28 to TRBJ1-4; a weak D match, TRBD1 (6 bases). The CDR3 sequence is 14 residues long. V dropped 6 bases and J dropped 0 bases, with 8 bases sitting between them. Germline CDR1 MDHEN, CDR2 SYDVKM.

This clone is a singleton in its sample. V and J are TRBV11-2 and TRBJ2-2; the match to TRBD1 covers 8 bases. The germline V gene has CDR1 SGHAT and CDR2 FQNNGV. The V segment lost 1 base and the J segment 5 bases; nucleotides outside the gene matches: 6. The CDR3 has 16 residues. The CDR3 spells CASSLGGTGETGELFF. The CDR3 DNA reads TGTGCCAGCAGCTTAGGGGGGACAGGAGAGACCGGGGAGCTGTTTTTT.

V usage is TRBV28 and J usage is TRBJ2-7, with D hard to call. Trimming stripped 6 bases from V and 0 bases from J, with 15 bases between. The CDR3 extends over 15 amino acids. The germline V gene encodes CDR1 MDHEN and CDR2 SYDVKM. The CDR3 DNA follows: TGTGCCAGCAGACCGTCCCCAGTAATCTCCTACGAGCAGTACTTC. It specifies CASRPSPVISYEQYF.

V and J are TRBV27 and TRBJ1-5; a possible D gene is TRBD1 (5 bases). The CDR3 has 15 residues. Germline values: CDR1 MNHEY, CDR2 SMNVEV (reference sequence). V was clipped by 5 bases and J by 1 base, with 12 bases between them. The CDR3 coding sequence is TGTGCCAGCAGTCTTTACCGGGACAGCAATCAGCCCCAGCATTTT. Its translation: CASSLYRDSNQPQHF.

This clone came up once. The chain has TRBV5-6 and TRBJ2-7; D is unresolved. Germline V gene lookup returns CDR1 SGHDT and CDR2 YYEEEE. Trimming left V 2 bases short and J 3 bases short, with 9 bases between. This CDR3 has 13 amino acids. The CDR3 spells CASSFQIRYEQYF. CDR3 DNA: TGTGCCAGCAGCTTCCAAATTCGCTACGAGCAGTACTTC.

The table lists this clone with a count of one. The rearrangement links TRBV7-9 to TRBJ2-5, with D perhaps matching TRBD1 or TRBD2 (5 bases each). Germline V gene lookup returns CDR1 SEHNR and CDR2 FQNEAQ (reference sequence). Trimming took 4 bases from V and 5 from J, leaving 20 bases between them. CDR3 size: 16 residues. The CDR3 coding sequence is TGTGCCAGCAGCTCAACCGGGACCCACACTGGGGAGACCCAGTACTTC. Protein product: CASSSTGTHTGETQYF.

V gene TRBV7-8 combines with J gene TRBJ2-3; possible D gene TRBD2, 6 bases. From germline, CDR1 is SGHVS and CDR2 FQNEAQ. CDR3 size: 18 residues. Deletions cut 2 bases from V and 1 base from J, with 19 bases between. The CDR3 DNA sequence: TGTGCCAGCAGCTTAAGCCGTCGACTAGAGAGGGGCACAGATACGCAGTATTTT. Its translation: CASSLSRRLERGTDTQYF. The entire variable domain, with the rest obtained from reference TRBV7-8 and TRBJ2-3, is as follows: GAGVSQSPRYKVAKRGQDVALRCDPISGHVSLFWYQQALGQGPEFLTYFQNEAQLDKSGLPSDRFFAERPEGSVSTLKIQRTQQEDSAVYLCASSLSRRLERGTDTQYFGPGTRLTVL.

The chain recombines TRBV7-3 with TRBJ2-3; TRBD2 is a possible D gene (5 bases). The CDR3 loop spans 14 amino acids. V was clipped by 6 bases and J by 0 bases, with 10 bases between them. Germline CDR1 and CDR2: SGHTA and FQGTGA. CDR3 amino acids: CASRGAASTDTQYF. The CDR3 DNA is TGTGCCAGCAGGGGAGCCGCGAGCACAGATACGCAGTATTTT.